These T cell receptor beta chains were read from a single sample in a study of blood T cell repertoires in COVID-19. The assay was immunoSEQ multiplex PCR, and TCRdb's table has in-frame clones only and misses some. Among approximately 400,000 clones listed, approximately 80% were seen once. What was sequenced was peripheral blood. The origin of the receptors is a human donor with acute or convalescent COVID-19. The donor label of this sample is uncertain. CDR3s include the opening cysteine and the closing phenylalanine or tryptophan. Each record gives: V gene, clone size, D gene, J gene, CDR3 DNA, CDR3 protein. A D gene is named only where the DNA matches it firmly. Size values are once, few and many counts, or a class for expanded clones, and some rows have none.

V gene: TRBV6-1; clone size: few; D gene: NA; J gene: TRBJ1-1; CDR3 DNA: TGTGCCAGCAGTGAAGGTTGGGGGCCGAGATCTCTCACTGAAGCTTTCTTT; CDR3 protein: CASSEGWGPRSLTEAFF
V gene: TRBV7-8; clone size: NA; D gene: NA; J gene: TRBJ1-6; CDR3 DNA: TGTGCCAGCAGCTCCTGGGATCGCGGGCAGGGGATCCACTTT; CDR3 protein: CASSSWDRGQGIHF
V gene: TRBV15; clone size: NA; D gene: TRBD1; J gene: TRBJ2-1; CDR3 DNA: TGTGCCACCAGCATCCGGACAGGGAATTTGGTTGAGCAGTTCTTC; CDR3 protein: CATSIRTGNLVEQFF
V gene: TRBV5-5; clone size: few; D gene: NA; J gene: TRBJ1-1; CDR3 DNA: TGTGCCAGCAGCCCTACCACAGGGAACACTGAAGCTTTCTTT; CDR3 protein: CASSPTTGNTEAFF
V gene: TRBV27; clone size: NA; D gene: TRBD2; J gene: TRBJ2-5; CDR3 DNA: TGTGCCAGCCGCCTAGCGGGAGTGGGGGAGACCCAGTACTTC; CDR3 protein: CASRLAGVGETQYF
V gene: TRBV7-9; clone size: NA; D gene: NA; J gene: TRBJ2-3; CDR3 DNA: TGTGCCAGCAGCTTAGAGGGGGTTAACACAGATACGCAGTATTTT; CDR3 protein: CASSLEGVNTDTQYF
V gene: TRBV18; clone size: NA; D gene: TRBD1; J gene: TRBJ1-4; CDR3 DNA: TGTGCCAGCTCAACCACGTCGGGACAGGGCAATGAAAAACTGTTTTTT; CDR3 protein: CASSTTSGQGNEKLFF
V gene: TRBV19; clone size: NA; D gene: TRBD2; J gene: TRBJ2-4; CDR3 DNA: TGTGCCAGTAGTAGTCAAGCGGGAGCATACGCCAAAAACATTCAGTACTTC; CDR3 protein: CASSSQAGAYAKNIQYF
V gene: TRBV6-5; clone size: NA; D gene: NA; J gene: TRBJ1-2; CDR3 DNA: TGTGCCAGCAGTTACTCGATTAACACTAACTATGGCTACACCTTC; CDR3 protein: CASSYSINTNYGYTF
V gene: TRBV7-9; clone size: few; D gene: NA; J gene: TRBJ2-2; CDR3 DNA: TGTGCCAGCAGCTTAGTTAGCGGTTACACCGGGGAGCTGTTTTTT; CDR3 protein: CASSLVSGYTGELFF
V gene: TRBV6-5; clone size: NA; D gene: TRBD1; J gene: TRBJ2-1; CDR3 DNA: TGTGCCAGCAGCCCGTTAGGGACAGGTGGAACTGAGCAGTTCTTC; CDR3 protein: CASSPLGTGGTEQFF
V gene: TRBV3-1/TRBV3-2; clone size: NA; D gene: NA; J gene: TRBJ1-2; CDR3 DNA: TGTGCCAGCAGCCCCTGGGACACCCGACCCCTCTATGGCTACACCTTC; CDR3 protein: CASSPWDTRPLYGYTF
V gene: TRBV4-1; clone size: NA; D gene: TRBD2; J gene: TRBJ2-2; CDR3 DNA: TGCGCCAGCAGCCTCGACCCCCTAAAAGCGGGGGGGCTCGCCGGGGAGCTGTTTTTT; CDR3 protein: CASSLDPLKAGGLAGELFF
V gene: TRBV29-1; clone size: NA; D gene: NA; J gene: TRBJ1-5; CDR3 DNA: TGCAGCGTTGGGGGGGGCGGGTTCGATCAGCCCCAGCATTTT; CDR3 protein: CSVGGGGFDQPQHF
V gene: TRBV5-1; clone size: once; D gene: NA; J gene: TRBJ2-7; CDR3 DNA: TGCGCCAGCAGCTTGGCAGGGTCACGCGACGAGCAGTACTTC; CDR3 protein: CASSLAGSRDEQYF
V gene: TRBV5-1; clone size: once; D gene: TRBD1; J gene: TRBJ2-1; CDR3 DNA: TGCGCCAGCAGCCTAAGGACAGGGAGTCCCTACAATGAGCAGTTCTTC; CDR3 protein: CASSLRTGSPYNEQFF
V gene: TRBV5-1; clone size: NA; D gene: TRBD1; J gene: TRBJ2-5; CDR3 DNA: TGCGCCAGCAGCACCCCGACAGGGCAAGAGACCCAGTACTTC; CDR3 protein: CASSTPTGQETQYF
V gene: TRBV7-8; clone size: NA; D gene: TRBD1; J gene: TRBJ1-5; CDR3 DNA: TGTGCCAGCAGCCTGGGACAGGTCGGTCAGCCCCAGCATTTT; CDR3 protein: CASSLGQVGQPQHF
V gene: TRBV20-1; clone size: NA; D gene: NA; J gene: TRBJ1-1; CDR3 DNA: TGCAGTGCTGTGAGGAACACTGAAGCTTTCTTT; CDR3 protein: CSAVRNTEAFF
V gene: TRBV7-2; clone size: NA; D gene: TRBD1; J gene: TRBJ1-6; CDR3 DNA: TGTGCCAGCAGCTTAAGGGACAGGGCAAGGAATTCACCCCTCCACTTT; CDR3 protein: CASSLRDRARNSPLHF
V gene: TRBV18; clone size: NA; D gene: TRBD1; J gene: TRBJ1-5; CDR3 DNA: TGTGCCAGCTCACCGCGGACAGGGGGAGAACAGCCCCAGCATTTT; CDR3 protein: CASSPRTGGEQPQHF
V gene: TRBV27; clone size: NA; D gene: NA; J gene: TRBJ1-6; CDR3 DNA: TGTGCCAGCGCGGACAGAGAATATTCACCCCTCCACTTT; CDR3 protein: CASADREYSPLHF
V gene: TRBV6-2/TRBV6-3; clone size: NA; D gene: TRBD1; J gene: TRBJ1-1; CDR3 DNA: TGTGCCAGCAGTCCCGGGACAGGGTCGAACACTGAAGCTTTCTTT; CDR3 protein: CASSPGTGSNTEAFF
V gene: TRBV6-5; clone size: once; D gene: NA; J gene: TRBJ1-1; CDR3 DNA: TGTGCCAGCAAGAATGGGGGGGCTAACACTGAAGCTTTCTTT; CDR3 protein: CASKNGGANTEAFF
V gene: TRBV2; clone size: NA; D gene: NA; J gene: TRBJ2-1; CDR3 DNA: TGTGCCAGCTTCGGGAGCGCCGCCAAGTACAATGAGCAGTTCTTC; CDR3 protein: CASFGSAAKYNEQFF
V gene: TRBV6-5; clone size: NA; D gene: TRBD1; J gene: TRBJ1-3; CDR3 DNA: TGTGCCAGCAGTCCCGACAGGGTCATGGGAAACACCATATATTTT; CDR3 protein: CASSPDRVMGNTIYF